The 21 T cell receptor beta chains presented below share a single source sample, sequenced in a study of CD8+ T cells in alopecia areata. RNA extraction and reverse transcription yielded cDNA as sequencing template. Libraries were prepared by immunoSEQ multiplex PCR; TCRdb keeps only in-frame clonotypes and omits some of them. In the table there are 110,000 or so clones, roughly three fifths of which are singletons. Treatment of the sample: oral pan-JAK inhibitor, 5-10 mg twice daily. The sample consisted of CD4+ T cells sorted from blood, taken at week 24, from a patient treated with tofacitinib. The receptors come from a human donor with alopecia areata.

CDR3: CASSRTGKVGELFF. DNA of the CDR3: TGTGCCAGCAGCCGGACAGGGAAGGTCGGGGAGCTGTTTTTT. The chain carries TRBV2 and TRBJ2-2; 8 positions match TRBD1. Trimming removed 6 bases from V and 7 bases from J; junction bases left unmatched: 7. This CDR3 spans 14 amino acids. Germline CDR1 and CDR2: SNHLY and FYNNEI.

This clone was seen only a few times. The chain has TRBV29-1 and TRBJ2-1; TRBD1 might be the D (5 bases). CDR1 and CDR2 (germline): SQVTM, ANQGSEA. The CDR3 totals 11 residues. V dropped 6 bases and J dropped 9 bases, with 12 bases sitting between them. Here the CDR3 reads CSVRRGVEQFF. The CDR3 region has the DNA TGCAGCGTGAGAAGGGGTGTTGAGCAGTTCTTC.

V gene TRBV30 combines with J gene TRBJ2-5, with 7 bases lining up with TRBD1. V was pared by 3 bases and J by 2 bases, with 0 bases of the junction left unmatched. CDR3 size: 12 residues. Germline V gene sequence: CDR1 GTSNPN, CDR2 SVGIG (reference sequence). Written as DNA, the CDR3 is TGTGCCTGGAGGGGACAGCAAGAGACCCAGTACTTC. Translating gives CAWRGQQETQYF.

The chain combines TRBV9 with TRBJ2-5; maybe TRBD1 (6 bases). With 2 bases removed from V and 5 bases from J, the gap between germline ends came to 16 bases. Germline CDR1 is SGDLS and CDR2 is YYNGEE. The CDR3 sequence is 15 residues long. The CDR3 loop reads CASSVGTMDLETQYF. The CDR3 DNA sequence: TGTGCCAGCAGCGTCGGGACAATGGATTTGGAGACCCAGTACTTC.

The V call is TRBV18, the J call TRBJ2-7; no definite D call. Trimming cost V 2 bases and J 4 bases, with 6 bases left between them. The germline V gene encodes CDR1 KGHSH and CDR2 LQKENI. This CDR3 region has 12 residues. The CDR3 reads CASSPGQYEQYF. The CDR3 DNA reads TGTGCCAGCTCACCAGGGCAGTACGAGCAGTACTTC.

The chain is built from TRBV2 and TRBJ1-2; D not certain. Looked up from germline, CDR1 is SNHLY and CDR2 is FYNNEI. The CDR3 has 13 residues. V lost 4 bases to trimming and J lost 0 bases, with 6 bases between them. The CDR3 is CASSVVSNYGYTF. The CDR3 DNA reads as TGTGCCAGCAGTGTGGTCTCTAACTATGGCTACACCTTC.

This clone has just a few counts. The V gene is TRBV4-2, the J gene TRBJ1-5, with D hard to call. Trimming removed 0 bases at V and 6 bases at J, with 15 bases between. Germline-derived CDR1 and CDR2 are LGHNA and YNFKEQ. CDR3 length equals 16 residues. The CDR3 nucleotides are TGTGCCAGCAGCCAAGATCGCTCGCAGGTTAGTCAGCCCCAGCATTTT. Amino acids: CASSQDRSQVSQPQHF.

This chain connects TRBV25-1 to TRBJ1-6; D gene ambiguous. CDR1 is MGHDK, CDR2 SYGVNS, per germline. V gave up 10 bases and J gave up 9 bases, with 4 bases separating them. CDR3 size: 9 residues. This chain's CDR3 is CANRSPLHF. CDR3 DNA: TGTGCCAACCGTTCACCCCTCCACTTT.

The chain employs TRBV4-3 and TRBJ1-6, with no clear D. V was pared by 1 base and J by 7 bases, with 8 bases between. Looked up from germline, CDR1 is LGHNA and CDR2 is YSLEER. This CDR3 comprises 14 residues. CDR3 nucleotides: TGCGCCAGCAGCCAAGCAAGACTAAATTCACCCCTCCACTTT. It specifies CASSQARLNSPLHF.

This chain joins TRBV5-1 and TRBJ2-5; D is uncertain. This CDR3 spans 16 amino acids. Trimming pared 1 base from V and 2 bases from J, leaving 15 bases between. The germline V gene encodes CDR1 SGHRS and CDR2 YFSETQ. The chain's CDR3 is CASSLYIAAGQETQYF. The CDR3 coding sequence is TGCGCCAGCAGCTTGTATATCGCGGCAGGACAAGAGACCCAGTACTTC.

The CDR3 region is CASSSPTDYEQYF. DNA of the CDR3: TGTGCCAGCAGCTCTCCAACAGACTACGAGCAGTACTTC. The rearrangement joins TRBV7-2 to TRBJ2-7; D call uncertain. Trimming cost V 4 bases and J 3 bases, with 10 bases left between them. This CDR3 has 13 residues. Germline CDR1 is SGHTA and CDR2 is FQGNSA.

J is TRBJ2-2 and V is TRBV29-1; D possibly uses TRBD1 or TRBD2 (5 bases each). The CDR3 runs to 12 residues. The V end lost 7 bases, the J end lost 4 bases, and 10 bases lay between the germline ends. CDR1 is SQVTM, CDR2 ANQGSEA, per germline. CDR3: CSGGEPTGELFF. The CDR3 bases are TGCAGCGGAGGGGAGCCCACCGGGGAGCTGTTTTTT.

The chain has TRBV9 and TRBJ2-7; D remains unclear. Trimming took 0 bases from V and 2 from J, leaving 9 bases between them. The V gene's germline CDR1 is SGDLS and CDR2 YYNGEE. This CDR3 contains 14 residues. The CDR3 DNA reads TGTGCCAGCAGCGTAGATCCCAACGCCTACGAGCAGTACTTC. Protein sequence: CASSVDPNAYEQYF.

The V and J genes are TRBV6-5 and TRBJ2-7; tentative D call: TRBD1 (6 bases). Trimming cost V 8 bases and J 4 bases, with 12 bases left between them. Germline CDR1 is MNHEY and CDR2 is SVGAGI. This CDR3 comprises 12 residues. CDR3 residues: CASANRVYEQYF. In DNA, the CDR3 is TGTGCCAGCGCAAACAGGGTTTACGAGCAGTACTTC.

V is TRBV30 and J is TRBJ1-2; TRBD1 matches 7 bases. The CDR3 is 11 residues long. CDR1 GTSNPN and CDR2 SVGIG come from the germline V gene (reference sequence). For the CDR3, the DNA is TGTGCGAACCATGAGGGGGCTAGCTACACCTTC. Its translation is CANHEGASYTF.

There are a few counts of this clone. This chain links TRBV19 with TRBJ2-7, with D possibly TRBD2 on 5 matching bases. The V end lost 6 bases, the J end lost 7 bases, and 16 bases lay between the germline ends. The CDR3 is 13 residues long. Germline V gene data show CDR1 as LNHDA and CDR2 as SQIVND (reference sequence). CDR3 amino acids: CASSPGVRREQYF. As DNA, the CDR3 is TGTGCCAGTAGCCCCGGGGTGCGAAGAGAGCAGTACTTC.

The chain carries TRBV5-1 and TRBJ2-3; D gene ambiguous. The V gene's germline CDR1 is SGHRS and CDR2 YFSETQ. V was clipped by 6 bases and J by 0 bases, with 14 bases between them. The CDR3 runs 15 residues. CDR3: CASMLGSLSTDTQYF. The CDR3 DNA is TGCGCCAGCATGTTGGGCAGCCTTAGCACAGATACGCAGTATTTT. The entire variable domain, with the rest obtained from reference TRBV5-1 and TRBJ2-3, is as follows: KAGVTQTPRYLIKTRGQQVTLSCSPISGHRSVSWYQQTPGQGLQFLFEYFSETQRNKGNFPGRFSGRQFSNSRSEMNVSTLELGDSALYLCASMLGSLSTDTQYFGPGTRLTVL.

The rearrangement uses TRBV4-1 and TRBJ2-5, with no clear D. Per germline, CDR1 MGHRA and CDR2 YSYEKL. Trimming pared 4 bases from V and 8 bases from J, leaving 11 bases between. The CDR3 runs 12 residues. CDR3 sequence: CASSRAVGTQYF. DNA for the CDR3: TGCGCCAGCAGCCGAGCCGTGGGCACCCAGTACTTC.

V and J are TRBV6-5 and TRBJ2-5, with 7 bases identical to TRBD1. V lost 6 bases to trimming and J lost 5 bases; unmatched junction nucleotides: 6. The CDR3 is 13 residues long. The germline V gene has CDR1 MNHEY and CDR2 SVGAGI. The CDR3: CASRSTGTETQYF. CDR3 coding DNA: TGTGCCAGCAGATCGACAGGGACGGAGACCCAGTACTTC.

In this sample, this clone turned up a few times. The J gene is TRBJ1-3, the V gene TRBV7-9, with D unresolved. The CDR3 contains 12 residues. Germline V gene sequence: CDR1 SEHNR, CDR2 FQNEAQ (reference sequence). Trimming cost V 5 bases and J 4 bases, with 6 bases left between them. The chain's CDR3 is CASSLPGNTIYF. For the CDR3, the DNA is TGTGCCAGCAGCCTTCCCGGAAACACCATATATTTT.

This clone was detected a few times. V and J are TRBV6-5 and TRBJ2-7; D perhaps matches TRBD1 (5 bases). Germline CDR1 reads MNHEY; CDR2 reads SVGAGI. Trimming took 11 bases from V and 3 from J, leaving 23 bases between them. The CDR3 consists of 15 residues. CDR3 nucleotides: TGTGCCTCACGCCACAAGTACCAGGGTAACTACGAGCAGTACTTC. It encodes CASRHKYQGNYEQYF.